Each of the 7 T cell receptor beta chains below was sequenced from the same sample in a study of cytomegalovirus exposure and HLA in healthy donors. Researchers ran the PCR with 60 Vbeta and 13 Jbeta primers. TCRdb keeps only in-frame clones here, not all; method: immunoSEQ multiplex PCR. This table has around 98,000 clones, about three quarters appearing once. The sample consisted of PBMCs. These receptors were obtained from a human donor in good health.

The genes are TRBV19 and TRBJ1-3, with 8 bases matching TRBD1. The CDR3 loop spans 16 amino acids. Germline-derived CDR1 and CDR2 are LNHDA and SQIVND (reference sequence). V gave up 3 bases and J gave up 0 bases; unmatched junction bases: 4. The CDR3 region has the DNA TGTGCCAGTAGTATGGGACAGGTCAGCTCTGGAAACACCATATATTTT. It encodes CASSMGQVSSGNTIYF.

The rearrangement links TRBV29-1 to TRBJ1-1; tentative D call: TRBD1 (5 bases). The length of the CDR3 is 14 residues. V lost 1 base and J lost 4, with 13 bases in between. The germline gives CDR1 SQVTM, CDR2 ANQGSEA. CDR3 in amino acids: CSVEGGGMGTEAFF. The CDR3 region has the DNA TGCAGCGTTGAAGGGGGGGGAATGGGCACTGAAGCTTTCTTT.

V usage is TRBV6-4 and J usage is TRBJ2-3, with a weak D call TRBD2 (6 bases). CDR3 length: 13 amino acids. The V end lost 3 bases, the J end lost 4 bases, and 8 bases lay between the germline ends. Germline values: CDR1 MRHNA, CDR2 SNTAGT. The CDR3 DNA reads as TGTGCCAGCAGTGAGGGGACTGCAGATACGCAGTATTTT. Protein product: CASSEGTADTQYF.

This clone was detected a few times. The V call is TRBV25-1, the J call TRBJ1-4, with D possibly TRBD1 on 5 matching bases. This CDR3 has 13 amino acids. Trimming removed 8 bases from V and 5 bases from J, with 12 bases in between. Germline CDR1 MGHDK, CDR2 SYGVNS. CDR3 nucleotide sequence: TGTGCCAGCGCTTGGGGACTAAATGAAAAACTGTTTTTT. This gives the protein CASAWGLNEKLFF.

This chain connects TRBV18 to TRBJ1-5; D unresolved. V lost 2 bases and J 5 bases, leaving 10 bases between the germline ends. CDR1 and CDR2 (germline): KGHSH, LQKENI. The CDR3 is made up of 14 amino acids. Here the CDR3 reads CASSPYGVDQPQHF. The CDR3 DNA reads TGTGCCAGCTCACCATACGGGGTAGATCAGCCCCAGCATTTT.

This clone was observed once. This rearrangement joins TRBV18 to TRBJ2-3; 13 nucleotides match TRBD2. V gave up 1 base and J gave up 2 bases; unmatched junction bases: 6. Germline-derived CDR1 and CDR2 are KGHSH and LQKENI. This CDR3 is 18 amino acids long. The chain's CDR3 is CASSPLGLAGAPTDTQYF. The CDR3 nucleotides read TGTGCCAGCTCACCACTTGGACTAGCGGGGGCCCCCACAGATACGCAGTATTTT.

J is TRBJ1-2 and V is TRBV2, with 9 bases fitting TRBD1. Looked up from germline, CDR1 is SNHLY and CDR2 is FYNNEI. The trim removed 6 bases at V and 8 bases at J, leaving 4 bases unmatched. The CDR3 has 12 amino acids. The CDR3 protein is CASRRDREGYTF. CDR3 DNA: TGTGCCAGCAGGAGGGACAGGGAGGGCTACACCTTC.